This TCR beta chain was identified in a study of T cells in Graves' hyperthyroidism and ophthalmopathy. TCR beta CDR3 region amplification was performed from RNA transcripts. The study used the HTBI primer set for a first-round RT-PCR of the TCR CDR3. MiXCR, run by TCRdb on the multiplex PCR reads, gives a single entry per CDR3 protein. Altogether roughly 350,000 distinct CDR3 sequences are present, approximately 15% being singletons, with the ten largest covering just under 25%. V dropped 3 bases and J dropped 4 bases, with 18 bases sitting between them. The CDR3 length is 16 residues. CDR1 and CDR2 (germline): SGHTA, FQGNSA. This clonotype was counted ten times or more. Patients aged 18 to 65 with hyperthyroidism were newly diagnosed, with duration under 2 months.

The chain recombines TRBV7-2 with TRBJ1-1; TRBD1 is a possible D gene (6 bases). The sequence came from a young woman with Graves' hyperthyroidism. The sequencing sample was made of blood. The CDR3 DNA sequence: TGTGCCAGCAGCTTGGCGGGGGCGGGGTTGGGCACTGAAGCTTTCTTT. Protein: CASSLAGAGLGTEAFF.